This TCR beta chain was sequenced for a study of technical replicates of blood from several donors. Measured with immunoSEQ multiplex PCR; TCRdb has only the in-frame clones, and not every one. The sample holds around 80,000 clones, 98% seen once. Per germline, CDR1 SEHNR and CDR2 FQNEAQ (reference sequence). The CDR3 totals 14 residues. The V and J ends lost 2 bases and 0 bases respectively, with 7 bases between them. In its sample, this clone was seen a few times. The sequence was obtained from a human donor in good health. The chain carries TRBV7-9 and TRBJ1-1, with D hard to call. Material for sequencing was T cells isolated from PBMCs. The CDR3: CASSLYQLNTEAFF. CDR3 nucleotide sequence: TGTGCCAGCAGCTTATATCAGTTGAACACTGAAGCTTTCTTT.